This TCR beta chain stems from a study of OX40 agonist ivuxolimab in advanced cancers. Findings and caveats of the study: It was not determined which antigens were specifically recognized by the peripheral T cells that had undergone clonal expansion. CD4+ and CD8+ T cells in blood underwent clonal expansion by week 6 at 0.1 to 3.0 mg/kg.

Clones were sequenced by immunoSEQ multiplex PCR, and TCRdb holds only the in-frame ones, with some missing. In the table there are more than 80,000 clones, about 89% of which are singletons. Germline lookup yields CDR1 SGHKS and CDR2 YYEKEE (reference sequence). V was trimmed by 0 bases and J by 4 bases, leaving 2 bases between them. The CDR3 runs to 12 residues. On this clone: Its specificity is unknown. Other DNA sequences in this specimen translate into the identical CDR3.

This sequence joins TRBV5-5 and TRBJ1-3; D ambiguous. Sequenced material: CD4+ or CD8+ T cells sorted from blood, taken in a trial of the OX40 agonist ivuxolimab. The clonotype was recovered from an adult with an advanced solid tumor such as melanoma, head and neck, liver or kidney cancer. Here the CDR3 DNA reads TGTGCCAGCAGCTTGGTGGGAAACACCATATATTTT. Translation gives CASSLVGNTIYF.